This TCR beta chain was sequenced during a study of T cell repertoires in cytomegalovirus infection. TCRdb redid the calling of the reads with MiXCR, one entry per CDR3 protein. This table has 550,000 to 700,000 distinct CDR3 sequences, about 40% appearing once. The CDR3 sequence is 13 residues long. Per the germline V gene, CDR1 is MNHEY and CDR2 is SVGEGT. V lost 2 bases, J lost 12 bases, and 13 bases lay in between. Turning to this clonotype: Antigen unknown.

The sequence was collected from a human donor in good health (CMV status not recorded). Some clones in this sample may be carry-over from other donors' samples. The sample here was cultured PBMCs, taken from culture after CMV antigen stimulation. The chain has TRBV6-2 or TRBV6-3 and TRBJ1-4; D is uncertain. The DNA of the CDR3 is TGTGCCAGCAGTTACGGCCCGGAGGTGGAACTGTTTTTT. Its protein is CASSYGPEVELFF.